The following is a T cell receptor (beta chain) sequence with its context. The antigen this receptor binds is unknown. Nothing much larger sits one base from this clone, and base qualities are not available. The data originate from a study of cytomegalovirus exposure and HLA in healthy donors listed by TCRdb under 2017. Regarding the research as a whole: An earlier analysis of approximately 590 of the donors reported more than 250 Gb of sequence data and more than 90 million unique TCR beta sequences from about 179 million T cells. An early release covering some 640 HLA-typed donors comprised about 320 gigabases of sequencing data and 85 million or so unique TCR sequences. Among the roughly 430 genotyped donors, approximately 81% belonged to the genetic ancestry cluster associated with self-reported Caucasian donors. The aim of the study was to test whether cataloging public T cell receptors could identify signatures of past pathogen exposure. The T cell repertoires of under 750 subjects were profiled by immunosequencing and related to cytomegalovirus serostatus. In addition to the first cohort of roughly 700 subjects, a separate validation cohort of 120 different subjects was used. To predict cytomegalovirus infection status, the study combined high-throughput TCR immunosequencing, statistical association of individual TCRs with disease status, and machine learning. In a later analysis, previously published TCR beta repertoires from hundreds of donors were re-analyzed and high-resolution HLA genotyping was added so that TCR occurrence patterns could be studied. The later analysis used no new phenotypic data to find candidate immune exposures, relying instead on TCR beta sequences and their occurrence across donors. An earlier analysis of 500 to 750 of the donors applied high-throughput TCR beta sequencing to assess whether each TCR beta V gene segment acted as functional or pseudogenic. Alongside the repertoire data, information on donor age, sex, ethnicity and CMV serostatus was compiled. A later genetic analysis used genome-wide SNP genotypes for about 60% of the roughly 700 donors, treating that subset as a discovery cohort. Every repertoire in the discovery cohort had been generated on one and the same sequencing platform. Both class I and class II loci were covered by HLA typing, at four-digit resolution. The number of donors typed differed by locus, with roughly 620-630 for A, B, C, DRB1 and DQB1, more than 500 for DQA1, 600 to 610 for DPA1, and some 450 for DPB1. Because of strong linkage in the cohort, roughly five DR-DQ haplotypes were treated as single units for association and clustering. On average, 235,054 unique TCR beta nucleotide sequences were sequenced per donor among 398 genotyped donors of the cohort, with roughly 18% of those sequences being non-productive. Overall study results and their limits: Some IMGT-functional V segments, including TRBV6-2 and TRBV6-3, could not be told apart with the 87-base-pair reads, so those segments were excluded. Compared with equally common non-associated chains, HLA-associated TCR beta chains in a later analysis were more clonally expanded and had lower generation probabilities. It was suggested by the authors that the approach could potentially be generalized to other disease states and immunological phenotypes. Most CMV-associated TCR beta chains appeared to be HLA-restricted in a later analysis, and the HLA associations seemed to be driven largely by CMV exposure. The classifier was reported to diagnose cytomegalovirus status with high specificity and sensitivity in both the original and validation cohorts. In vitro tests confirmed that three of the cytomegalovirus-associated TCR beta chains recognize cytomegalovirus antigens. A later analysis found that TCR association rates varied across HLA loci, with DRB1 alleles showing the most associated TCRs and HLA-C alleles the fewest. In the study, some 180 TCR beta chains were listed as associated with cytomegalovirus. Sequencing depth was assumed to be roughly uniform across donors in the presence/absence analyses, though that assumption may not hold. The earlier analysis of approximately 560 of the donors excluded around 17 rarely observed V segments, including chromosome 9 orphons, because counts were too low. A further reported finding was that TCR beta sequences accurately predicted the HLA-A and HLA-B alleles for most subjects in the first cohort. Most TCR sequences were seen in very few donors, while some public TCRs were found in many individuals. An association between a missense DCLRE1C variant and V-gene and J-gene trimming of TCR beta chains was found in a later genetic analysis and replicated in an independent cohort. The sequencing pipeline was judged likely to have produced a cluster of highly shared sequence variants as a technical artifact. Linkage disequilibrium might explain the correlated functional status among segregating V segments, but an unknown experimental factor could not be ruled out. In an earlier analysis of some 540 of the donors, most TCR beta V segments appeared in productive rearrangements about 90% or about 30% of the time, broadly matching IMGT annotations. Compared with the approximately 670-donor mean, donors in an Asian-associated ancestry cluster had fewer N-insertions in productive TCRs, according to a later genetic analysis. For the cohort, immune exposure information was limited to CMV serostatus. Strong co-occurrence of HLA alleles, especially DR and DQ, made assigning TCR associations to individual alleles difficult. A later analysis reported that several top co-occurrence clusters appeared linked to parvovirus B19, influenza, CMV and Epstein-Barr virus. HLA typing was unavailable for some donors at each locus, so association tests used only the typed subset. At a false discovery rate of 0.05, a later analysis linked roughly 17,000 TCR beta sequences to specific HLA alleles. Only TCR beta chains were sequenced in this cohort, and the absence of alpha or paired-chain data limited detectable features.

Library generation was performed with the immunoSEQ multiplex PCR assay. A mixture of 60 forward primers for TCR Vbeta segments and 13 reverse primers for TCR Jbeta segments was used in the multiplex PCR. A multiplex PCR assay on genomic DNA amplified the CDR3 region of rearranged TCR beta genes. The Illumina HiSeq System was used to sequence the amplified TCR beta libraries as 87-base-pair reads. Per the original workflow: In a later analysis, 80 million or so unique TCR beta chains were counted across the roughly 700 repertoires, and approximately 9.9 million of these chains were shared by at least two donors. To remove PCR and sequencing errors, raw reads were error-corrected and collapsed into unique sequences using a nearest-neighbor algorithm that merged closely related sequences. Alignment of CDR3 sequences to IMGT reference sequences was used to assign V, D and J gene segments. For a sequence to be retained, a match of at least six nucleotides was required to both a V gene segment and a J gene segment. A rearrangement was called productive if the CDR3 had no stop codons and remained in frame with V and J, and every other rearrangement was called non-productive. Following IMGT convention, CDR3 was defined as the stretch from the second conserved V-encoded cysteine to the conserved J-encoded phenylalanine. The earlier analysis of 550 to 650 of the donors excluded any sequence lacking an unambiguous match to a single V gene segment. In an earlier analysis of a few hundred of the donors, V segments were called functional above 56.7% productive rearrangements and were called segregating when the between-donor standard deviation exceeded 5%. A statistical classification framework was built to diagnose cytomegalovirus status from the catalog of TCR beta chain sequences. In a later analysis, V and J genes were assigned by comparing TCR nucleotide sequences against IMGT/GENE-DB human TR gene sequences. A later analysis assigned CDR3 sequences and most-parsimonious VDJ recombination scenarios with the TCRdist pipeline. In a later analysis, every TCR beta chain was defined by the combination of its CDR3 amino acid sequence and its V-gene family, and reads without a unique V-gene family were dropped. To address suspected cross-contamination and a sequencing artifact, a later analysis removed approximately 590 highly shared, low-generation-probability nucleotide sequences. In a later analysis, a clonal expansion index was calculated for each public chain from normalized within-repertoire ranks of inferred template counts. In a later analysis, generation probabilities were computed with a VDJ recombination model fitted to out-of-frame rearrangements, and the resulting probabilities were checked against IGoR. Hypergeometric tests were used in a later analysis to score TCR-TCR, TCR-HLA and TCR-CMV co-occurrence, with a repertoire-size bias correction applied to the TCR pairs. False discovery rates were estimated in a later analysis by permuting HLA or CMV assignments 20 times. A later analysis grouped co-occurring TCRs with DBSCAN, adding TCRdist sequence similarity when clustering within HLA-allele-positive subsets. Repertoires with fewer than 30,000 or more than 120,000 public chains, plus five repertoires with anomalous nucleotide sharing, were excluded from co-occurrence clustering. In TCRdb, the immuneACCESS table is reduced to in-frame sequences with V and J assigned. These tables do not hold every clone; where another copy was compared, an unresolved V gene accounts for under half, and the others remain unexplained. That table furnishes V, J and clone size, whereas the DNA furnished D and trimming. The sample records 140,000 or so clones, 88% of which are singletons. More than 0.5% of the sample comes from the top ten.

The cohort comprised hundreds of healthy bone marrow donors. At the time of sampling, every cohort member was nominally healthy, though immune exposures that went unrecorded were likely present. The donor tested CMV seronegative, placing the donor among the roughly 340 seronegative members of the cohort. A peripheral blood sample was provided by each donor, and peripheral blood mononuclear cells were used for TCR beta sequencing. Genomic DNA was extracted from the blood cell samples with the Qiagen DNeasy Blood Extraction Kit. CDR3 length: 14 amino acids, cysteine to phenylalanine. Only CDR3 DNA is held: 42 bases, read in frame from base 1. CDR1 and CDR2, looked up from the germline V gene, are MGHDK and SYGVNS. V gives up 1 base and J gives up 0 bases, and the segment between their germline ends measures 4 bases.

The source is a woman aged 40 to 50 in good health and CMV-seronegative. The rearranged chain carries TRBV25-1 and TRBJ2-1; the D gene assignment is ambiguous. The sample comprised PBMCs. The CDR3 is CASSESSSYNEQFF. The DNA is TGTGCCAGCAGTGAATCGAGCTCCTACAATGAGCAGTTCTTC.